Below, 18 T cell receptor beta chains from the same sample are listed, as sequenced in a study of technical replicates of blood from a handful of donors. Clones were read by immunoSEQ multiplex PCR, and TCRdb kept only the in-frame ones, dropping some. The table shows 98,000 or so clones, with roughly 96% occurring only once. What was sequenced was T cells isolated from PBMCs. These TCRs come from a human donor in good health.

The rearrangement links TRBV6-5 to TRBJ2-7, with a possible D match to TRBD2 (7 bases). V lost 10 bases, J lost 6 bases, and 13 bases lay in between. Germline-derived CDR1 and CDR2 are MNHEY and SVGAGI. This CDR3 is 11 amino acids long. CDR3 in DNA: TGTGCCACCGGGGGGCTTGGCGAGCAGTACTTC. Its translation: CATGGLGEQYF.

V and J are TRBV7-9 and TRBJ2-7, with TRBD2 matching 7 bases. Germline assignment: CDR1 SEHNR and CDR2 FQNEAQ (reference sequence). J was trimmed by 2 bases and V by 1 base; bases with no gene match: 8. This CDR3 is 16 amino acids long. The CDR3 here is CASSLEAGGRPYEQYF. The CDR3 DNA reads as TGTGCCAGCAGCTTAGAGGCAGGCGGGAGACCCTACGAGCAGTACTTC.

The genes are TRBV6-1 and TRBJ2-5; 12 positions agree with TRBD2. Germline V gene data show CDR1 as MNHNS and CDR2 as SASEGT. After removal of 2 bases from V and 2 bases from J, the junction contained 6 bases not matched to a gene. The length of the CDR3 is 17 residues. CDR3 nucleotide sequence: TGTGCCAGCAGTGAATCCGCTGGGACTAGCGGGCAAGAGACCCAGTACTTC. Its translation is CASSESAGTSGQETQYF.

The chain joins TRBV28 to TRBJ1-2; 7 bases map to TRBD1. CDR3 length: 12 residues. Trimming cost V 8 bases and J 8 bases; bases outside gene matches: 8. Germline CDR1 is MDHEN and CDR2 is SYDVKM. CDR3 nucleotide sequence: TGTGCCAGCCTTAGGACAGGCCAAGGCTACACCTTC. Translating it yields CASLRTGQGYTF.

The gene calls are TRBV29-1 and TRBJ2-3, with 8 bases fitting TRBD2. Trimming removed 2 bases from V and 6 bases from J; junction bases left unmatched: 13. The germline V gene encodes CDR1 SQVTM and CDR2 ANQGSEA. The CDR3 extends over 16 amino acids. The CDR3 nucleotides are TGCAGCGTTGAATACCGGGAGGGCCGGTTTTGGGATACGCAGTATTTT. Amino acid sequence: CSVEYREGRFWDTQYF.

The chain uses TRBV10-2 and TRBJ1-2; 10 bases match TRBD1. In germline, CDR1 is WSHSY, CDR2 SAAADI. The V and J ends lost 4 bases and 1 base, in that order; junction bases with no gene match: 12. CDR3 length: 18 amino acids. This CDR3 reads CASSGVWGQGPINYGYTF. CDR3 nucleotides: TGCGCCAGCAGTGGGGTGTGGGGACAGGGGCCAATTAACTATGGCTACACCTTC.

CDR3 DNA: TGTGCCAGCAAATACAGTAGATCCGGCTCCTACGAGCAGTACTTC. Amino acid sequence: CASKYSRSGSYEQYF. The genes are TRBV6-1 and TRBJ2-7; no definite D call. Germline V CDR1 and CDR2: MNHNS, SASEGT. This CDR3 contains 15 residues. V was clipped by 7 bases and J by 0 bases, with 16 bases between them.

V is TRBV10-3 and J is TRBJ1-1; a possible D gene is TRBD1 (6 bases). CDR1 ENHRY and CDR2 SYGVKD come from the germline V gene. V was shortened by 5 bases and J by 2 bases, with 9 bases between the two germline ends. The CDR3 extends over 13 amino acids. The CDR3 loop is CAISPQGNTEAFF. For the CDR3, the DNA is TGTGCCATCAGTCCACAGGGAAACACTGAAGCTTTCTTT.

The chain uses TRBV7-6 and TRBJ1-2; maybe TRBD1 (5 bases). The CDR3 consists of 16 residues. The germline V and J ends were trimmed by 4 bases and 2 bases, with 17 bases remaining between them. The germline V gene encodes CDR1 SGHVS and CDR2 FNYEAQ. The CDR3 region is CASSYPDILGNYGYTF. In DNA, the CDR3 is TGTGCCAGCAGCTACCCGGACATCCTCGGAAACTATGGCTACACCTTC.

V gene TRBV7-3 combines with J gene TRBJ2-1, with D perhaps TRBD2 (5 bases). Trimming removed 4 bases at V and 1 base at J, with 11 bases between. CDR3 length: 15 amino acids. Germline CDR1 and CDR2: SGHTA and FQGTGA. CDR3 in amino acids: CASSSLRGSYNEQFF. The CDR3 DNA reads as TGTGCCAGCAGCTCACTCCGGGGATCCTACAATGAGCAGTTCTTC.

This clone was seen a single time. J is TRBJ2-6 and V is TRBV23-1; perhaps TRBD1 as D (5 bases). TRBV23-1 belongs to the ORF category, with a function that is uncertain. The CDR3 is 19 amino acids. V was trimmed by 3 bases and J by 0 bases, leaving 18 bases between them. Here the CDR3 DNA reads TGCGCCAGCAGTCACCCGTCTCTCAGGGATTTCTCTGGGGCCAACGTCCTGACTTTC. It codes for CASSHPSLRDFSGANVLTF.

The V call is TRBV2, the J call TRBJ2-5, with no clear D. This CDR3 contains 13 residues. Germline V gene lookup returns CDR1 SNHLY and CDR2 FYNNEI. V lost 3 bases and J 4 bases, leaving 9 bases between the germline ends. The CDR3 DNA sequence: TGTGCCAGCAGTGAGATATGGGCAGAGACCCAGTACTTC. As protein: CASSEIWAETQYF.

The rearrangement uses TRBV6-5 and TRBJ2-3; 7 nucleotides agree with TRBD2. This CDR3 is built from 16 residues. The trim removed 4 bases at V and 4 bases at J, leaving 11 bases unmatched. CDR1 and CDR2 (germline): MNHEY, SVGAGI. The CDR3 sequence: CASSFQAGTFPDTQYF. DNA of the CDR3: TGTGCCAGCAGTTTTCAAGCGGGAACGTTCCCAGATACGCAGTATTTT.

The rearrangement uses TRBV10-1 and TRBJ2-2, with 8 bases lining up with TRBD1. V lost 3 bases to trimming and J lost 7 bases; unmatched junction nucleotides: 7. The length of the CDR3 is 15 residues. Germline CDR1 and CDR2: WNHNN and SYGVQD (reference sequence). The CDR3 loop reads CASSEQEQGVGELFF. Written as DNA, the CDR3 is TGCGCCAGCAGTGAACAAGAACAGGGGGTCGGGGAGCTGTTTTTT.

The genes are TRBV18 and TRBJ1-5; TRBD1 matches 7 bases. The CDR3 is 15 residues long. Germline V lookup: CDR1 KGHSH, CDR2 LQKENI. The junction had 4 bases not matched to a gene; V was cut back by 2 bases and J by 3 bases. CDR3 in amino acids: CASSPGTAFNQPQHF. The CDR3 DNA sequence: TGTGCCAGCTCACCAGGGACAGCCTTCAATCAGCCCCAGCATTTT.

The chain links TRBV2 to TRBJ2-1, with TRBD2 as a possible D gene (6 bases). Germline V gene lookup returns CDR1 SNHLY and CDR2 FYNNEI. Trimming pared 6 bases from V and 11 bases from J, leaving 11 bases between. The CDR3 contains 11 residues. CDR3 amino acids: CASRGLAKQFF. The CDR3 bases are TGTGCCAGCAGAGGCCTAGCGAAGCAGTTCTTC.

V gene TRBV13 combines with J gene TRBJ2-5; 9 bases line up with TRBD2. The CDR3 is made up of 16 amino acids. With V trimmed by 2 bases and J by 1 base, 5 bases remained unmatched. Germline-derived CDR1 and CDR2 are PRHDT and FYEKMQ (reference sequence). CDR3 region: CASSLMTSGPQETQYF. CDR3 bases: TGTGCCAGCAGCTTAATGACTAGCGGCCCCCAAGAGACCCAGTACTTC.

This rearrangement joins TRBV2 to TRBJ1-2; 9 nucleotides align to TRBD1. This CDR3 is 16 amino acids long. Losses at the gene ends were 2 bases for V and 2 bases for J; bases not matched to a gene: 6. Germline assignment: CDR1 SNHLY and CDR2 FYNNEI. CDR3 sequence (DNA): TGTGCCAGCAGTGAAAGGAGGGACAGGGTCAACTATGGCTACACCTTC. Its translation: CASSERRDRVNYGYTF.